Here is one T cell receptor beta chain with its context. These data belong to a study of control samples from healthy donors and cancer patients. Only in-frame clones appear in the TCRdb table, and some are missing; sequencing was by immunoSEQ multiplex PCR. The data show approximately 160,000 clones, over 85% seen once. The germline gives CDR1 SNHLY, CDR2 FYNNEI. The CDR3 has 16 amino acids. V lost 5 bases to trimming and J lost 3 bases; unmatched junction nucleotides: 8. The chain carries TRBV2 and TRBJ2-4, with 9 bases matching TRBD2. This sequence was found in a woman in her sixties in good health. The material sequenced was blood. CDR3 protein: CASSPRGSGGKNIQYF. CDR3 sequence (DNA): TGTGCCAGCAGTCCCCGGGGTAGCGGGGGCAAAAACATTCAGTACTTC. Full variable domain (remainder filled in from reference TRBV2 and TRBJ2-4): EPEVTQTPSHQVTQMGQEVILRCVPISNHLYFYWYRQILGQKVEFLVSFYNNEISEKSEIFDDQFSVERPDGSNFTLKIRSTKLEDSAMYFCASSPRGSGGKNIQYFGAGTRLSVL.